What follows are 24 T cell receptor beta chains derived from one specimen sequenced in a study of CD8+ T cells in alopecia areata (dated 2018 in TCRdb). Sample time point, as interpreted from the label and publication: less than 25 weeks on oral tofacitinib. The sample's treatment or condition label, in plain terms: oral pan-JAK inhibitor, 5-10 mg twice daily. Libraries came from the immunoSEQ multiplex PCR assay. RNA was extracted from all samples and reverse transcribed into cDNA, which served as template for TCR sequencing. As stored in TCRdb, this immuneACCESS dataset retains in-frame rearrangements with V and J assigned. A fraction of the clones does not appear; measured against another copy, unresolved V genes explain less than half of the discrepancy, and the remainder lacks a known reason. The sample table holds about 290,000 clones, of which 58% were seen once. Under 2% of the sample lies in the top ten.

The sample here was CD4+ T cells sorted from blood, taken at week 24, from a patient treated with tofacitinib. The receptors were sampled from a human donor with alopecia areata.

The chain carries TRBV30 and TRBJ1-5; D gene uncertain. This CDR3 has 13 residues. Trimming took 0 bases from V and 9 from J, leaving 12 bases between them. CDR1 and CDR2 (germline): GTSNPN, SVGIG (reference sequence). CDR3 nucleotide sequence: TGTGCCTGGAGTGTGTTGGGGTTAGGGCCCCAGCATTTT. Translation gives CAWSVLGLGPQHF.

This clone was picked up a small number of times. V is TRBV5-1 and J is TRBJ2-7; D unclear. The CDR3 loop spans 15 amino acids. The germline V gene has CDR1 SGHRS and CDR2 YFSETQ. Trimming shortened V by 1 base and J by 6 bases, and 17 bases separated the two germline ends. CDR3 sequence (DNA): TGCGCCAGCAGCTTGTGGCGGAACCTGCCTTCCGAGCAGTACTTC. Residues: CASSLWRNLPSEQYF.

In this sample, this clone turned up once. The gene calls are TRBV2 and TRBJ1-5; D not resolved. The CDR3 totals 14 residues. The V and J ends lost 0 bases and 7 bases respectively, with 10 bases between them. Per the germline V gene, CDR1 is SNHLY and CDR2 is FYNNEI. CDR3 loop: CASSEAEGHQPQHF. The CDR3 DNA is TGTGCCAGCAGTGAAGCTGAAGGGCACCAGCCCCAGCATTTT.

This clone has a handful of counts. The chain uses TRBV28 and TRBJ2-2, with D tentatively TRBD1 (5 bases). V dropped 5 bases and J dropped 3 bases, with 13 bases sitting between them. The CDR3 is made up of 15 amino acids. Germline V gene sequence: CDR1 MDHEN, CDR2 SYDVKM. The CDR3: CASSPSDKDTGELFF. DNA for the CDR3: TGTGCCAGCAGTCCATCGGACAAAGACACCGGGGAGCTGTTTTTT.

V gene TRBV7-6 combines with J gene TRBJ2-1, with D uncertain. Germline V CDR1 and CDR2: SGHVS, FNYEAQ. V lost 5 bases and J 9 bases, leaving 11 bases between the germline ends. The CDR3 runs to 12 residues. CDR3 in amino acids: CASSPPLGEQFF. The CDR3 nucleotides read TGTGCCAGCAGCCCCCCCTTGGGTGAGCAGTTCTTC. Full variable domain (rest looked up from reference TRBV7-6 and TRBJ2-1): GAGVSQSPRYKVTKRGQDVALRCDPISGHVSLYWYRQALGQGPEFLTYFNYEAQQDKSGLPNDRFSAERPEGSISTLTIQRTEQRDSAMYRCASSPPLGEQFFGPGTRLTVL.

In this sample, this clone turned up a few times. The rearrangement links TRBV28 to TRBJ1-4; D uncertain. The germline CDR1 and CDR2 sequences are MDHEN and SYDVKM. V was pared by 3 bases and J by 5 bases, with 10 bases between. The CDR3 consists of 14 residues. CDR3 sequence: CASSFPGRNEKLFF. CDR3 nucleotides: TGTGCCAGCAGTTTCCCTGGGCGGAATGAAAAACTGTTTTTT.

The chain has TRBV7-2 and TRBJ2-2; no clear D gene. The CDR3 totals 15 residues. Germline-derived CDR1 and CDR2 are SGHTA and FQGNSA. Trimming cost V 3 bases and J 3 bases, with 11 bases left between them. This CDR3 reads CASSFGYRDTGELFF. The CDR3 nucleotides are TGTGCCAGCAGCTTCGGATATCGGGACACCGGGGAGCTGTTTTTT.

The V gene is TRBV30, the J gene TRBJ2-1; a possible D gene is TRBD2 (6 bases). The V end was cut by 4 bases, the J end by 8 bases, with 24 bases between. Per germline, CDR1 GTSNPN and CDR2 SVGIG (reference sequence). The CDR3 runs to 16 residues. The DNA for the CDR3 is TGTGCCTGGACCCTGGGACTGGCCCCCGGGTCAGATGAGCAGTTCTTC. This encodes CAWTLGLAPGSDEQFF.

V is TRBV9 and J is TRBJ2-5; 10 nucleotides agree with TRBD1. Germline CDR1 is SGDLS and CDR2 is YYNGEE. The CDR3 loop spans 17 amino acids. V lost 0 bases to trimming and J lost 3 bases; unmatched junction nucleotides: 8. The DNA for the CDR3 is TGTGCCAGCAGCGTAGCACAGTGGGGGACAGGGGAAGAGACCCAGTACTTC. This translates into CASSVAQWGTGEETQYF.

The count of this clone is one. V usage is TRBV10-3 and J usage is TRBJ2-6; either TRBD1 or TRBD2 may supply D (5 bases each). V lost 3 bases and J lost 3, with 9 bases in between. Germline CDR1 ENHRY, CDR2 SYGVKD. CDR3 length equals 15 residues. CDR3 nucleotide sequence: TGTGCCATCAGTGATGGGGGAGATGGGGCCAACGTCCTGACTTTC. Amino acid sequence: CAISDGGDGANVLTF.

The chain has TRBV30 and TRBJ2-5; D ambiguous. Germline V gene sequence: CDR1 GTSNPN, CDR2 SVGIG (reference sequence). Trimming took 5 bases from V and 5 from J, leaving 12 bases between them. The CDR3 runs to 12 residues. The CDR3 DNA sequence: TGTGCCTGGCGAAACACTGGGGAGACCCAGTACTTC. Translation: CAWRNTGETQYF.

CDR3 in DNA: TGCGCCAGCAGCCAAGGGGGCCGGGGAACTGAAGCTTTCTTT. Amino acids: CASSQGGRGTEAFF. This sequence joins TRBV4-1 and TRBJ1-1; D may be TRBD1 (5 bases). The ends were cut back, 1 base at V and 5 bases at J, with 11 bases in the middle. Germline CDR1 reads MGHRA; CDR2 reads YSYEKL. The length of the CDR3 is 14 residues.

A few counts support this clone. CDR3 residues: CAWNRGLYEQYF. The CDR3 DNA reads TGTGCCTGGAACAGGGGGCTCTACGAGCAGTACTTC. The chain uses TRBV30 and TRBJ2-5, with 9 bases that match TRBD1. The J call may be mistaken, given a closer DNA end match to TRBJ2-7. CDR3 length: 12 amino acids. Per germline, CDR1 GTSNPN and CDR2 SVGIG (reference sequence).

This clone was seen only a few times. The rearrangement joins TRBV2 to TRBJ1-4, with no clear D. This CDR3 region has 11 residues. Germline-derived CDR1 and CDR2 are SNHLY and FYNNEI. With 7 bases removed from V and 11 bases from J, the gap between germline ends came to 11 bases. CDR3 in DNA: TGTGCCAGCATGGTCCAGTCGAAACTGTTTTTT. Translating it yields CASMVQSKLFF.

J is TRBJ1-6 and V is TRBV30; D not resolved. The CDR3 is 12 residues long. The germline V and J ends were trimmed by 3 bases and 9 bases, with 9 bases remaining between them. CDR1 and CDR2 from the germline V gene are GTSNPN and SVGIG (reference sequence). The CDR3 here is CAWRDGGSPLHF. DNA of the CDR3: TGTGCCTGGAGGGATGGCGGTTCACCCCTCCACTTT.

CDR3 residues: CASSPGRLTEAFF. CDR3 sequence (DNA): TGTGCCAGCAGCCCGGGTCGACTCACTGAAGCTTTCTTT. This chain joins TRBV27 and TRBJ1-1; D unclear. Germline CDR1 is MNHEY and CDR2 is SMNVEV (reference sequence). V lost 6 bases, J lost 4 bases, and 12 bases lay in between. The CDR3 is 13 amino acids.

This clone has a handful of counts. The CDR3 loop is CASSRFPRPSTDTQYF. In nucleotides, the CDR3 is TGTGCCAGTAGTCGGTTCCCCCGACCTAGCACAGATACGCAGTATTTT. V is TRBV19 and J is TRBJ2-3; D is undetermined. The CDR3 runs 16 residues. Germline loops: CDR1 LNHDA, CDR2 SQIVND (reference sequence). The V and J ends lost 5 bases and 0 bases respectively, with 15 bases between them.

This chain uses TRBV11-2 with TRBJ2-2, with D possibly being TRBD1 (6 bases). From germline, CDR1 is SGHAT and CDR2 FQNNGV. V lost 5 bases to trimming and J lost 2 bases, with 12 bases between them. This CDR3 contains 15 residues. Here the CDR3 reads CASSQGRFNTGELFF. In DNA, the CDR3 is TGTGCCAGCAGCCAGGGGCGGTTCAACACCGGGGAGCTGTTTTTT.

This clone has just a few counts. The chain employs TRBV19 and TRBJ1-4; D remains unclear. The CDR3 runs to 15 residues. The V and J ends lost 6 bases and 8 bases respectively, with 19 bases between them. Germline V gene data show CDR1 as LNHDA and CDR2 as SQIVND (reference sequence). CDR3 sequence: CASSSSGGIVEKLFF. The CDR3 DNA is TGTGCCAGTAGCTCCTCGGGAGGGATCGTCGAAAAACTGTTTTTT.

This clone was observed a handful of times. The rearrangement uses TRBV15 and TRBJ2-2, with a tentative D call TRBD1 (6 bases). The V and J ends lost 1 base and 5 bases respectively, with 11 bases between them. The CDR3 sequence is 15 residues long. Per the germline V gene, CDR1 is LNHNV and CDR2 is YYDKDF (reference sequence). The CDR3 sequence is CATSRGQGRTGELFF. In DNA form, the CDR3 reads TGTGCCACCAGCAGAGGCCAGGGGCGAACCGGGGAGCTGTTTTTT.

This chain uses TRBV5-1 with TRBJ2-1, with 12 positions matching TRBD1. V shed 4 bases, J shed 4 bases, and the junction held 3 bases outside the gene matches. The CDR3 covers 15 residues. Germline V gene data show CDR1 as SGHRS and CDR2 as YFSETQ. The chain's CDR3 is CASSRDRGQYNEQFF. CDR3 DNA: TGCGCCAGCAGCCGGGACAGGGGGCAGTACAATGAGCAGTTCTTC.

The rearrangement joins TRBV7-8 to TRBJ2-5; D possibly uses TRBD1 or TRBD2 (5 bases each). Trimming removed 3 bases at V and 4 bases at J, with 9 bases between. CDR3 length equals 13 residues. Germline CDR1 is SGHVS and CDR2 is FQNEAQ. CDR3 sequence (DNA): TGTGCCAGCAGCTTGGGGGATTCAGAGACCCAGTACTTC. Translating it yields CASSLGDSETQYF. The full variable domain, in which reference TRBV7-8 and TRBJ2-5 provide the parts outside the CDR3, is GAGVSQSPRYKVAKRGQDVALRCDPISGHVSLFWYQQALGQGPEFLTYFQNEAQLDKSGLPSDRFFAERPEGSVSTLKIQRTQQEDSAVYLCASSLGDSETQYFGPGTRLLVL.

This sequence joins TRBV7-9 and TRBJ2-2, with 8 bases matching TRBD1. The germline V gene encodes CDR1 SEHNR and CDR2 FQNEAQ (reference sequence). Trimming took 7 bases from V and 6 from J; bases not matched to a gene: 16. The CDR3 runs 17 residues. In DNA, the CDR3 is TGTGCCAGCAACTATGCGGACAGGGTGGTTTTGGCCGGGGAGCTGTTTTTT. Translated: CASNYADRVVLAGELFF.

The chain couples TRBV5-1 to TRBJ2-1; 8 bases are shared with TRBD1. The CDR3 extends over 15 amino acids. V trimming: 9 bases; J trimming: 7 bases; junction bases outside the gene matches: 15. Germline CDR1 and CDR2: SGHRS and YFSETQ. CDR3 residues: CATTRRQGTENEQFF. In DNA form, the CDR3 reads TGCGCCACAACGAGAAGACAGGGGACGGAAAATGAGCAGTTCTTC.